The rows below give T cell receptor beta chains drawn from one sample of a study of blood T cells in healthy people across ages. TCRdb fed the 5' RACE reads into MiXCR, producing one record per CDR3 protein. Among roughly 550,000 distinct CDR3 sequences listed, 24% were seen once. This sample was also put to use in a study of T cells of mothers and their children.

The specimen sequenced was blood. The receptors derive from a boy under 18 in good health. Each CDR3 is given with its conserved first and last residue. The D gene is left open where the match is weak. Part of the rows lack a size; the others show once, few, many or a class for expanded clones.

TGTACCAGCAGTCCCGGGACAGGGGCTGAAGCTTTCTTT	CTSSPGTGAEAFF	TRBD1	TRBV28	.	TRBJ1-1
TGTGCCAGCAGCGATTGGCCGGGACAGGGGGAAACTGAAGCTTTCTTT	CASSDWPGQGETEAFF	TRBD1	TRBV9	.	TRBJ1-1
TGTGCCGGACTGACTAGCGGGGGGACGAAGTCTAGCACAGATACGCAGTATTTT	CAGLTSGGTKSSTDTQYF	TRBD2	TRBV30	.	TRBJ2-3
TGTGCCAGCTCACCACAAGCGGGACTAGCGGGGTACGGGCAGTACTTC	CASSPQAGLAGYGQYF	TRBD2	TRBV18	.	TRBJ2-7
TGCGCCAGCAGCTGGGGGAAATGGGATGAAAAACTGTTTTTT	CASSWGKWDEKLFF	.	TRBV5-1	.	TRBJ1-4
TGTGCCAGCAGTTTTGGGTCCGGGAACCAGCCCCAGCATTTT	CASSFGSGNQPQHF	.	TRBV12-3/TRBV12-4	.	TRBJ1-5
TGCAGTGCTAGACCGCCAAGCACCCCGGGCTACATTCAGTACTTC	CSARPPSTPGYIQYF	.	TRBV20-1	.	TRBJ2-4
TGTGCCAGCAGTGCAGAACCGGGACAGAACATTCAGTACTTC	CASSAEPGQNIQYF	TRBD1	TRBV6-2/TRBV6-3	.	TRBJ2-4
TGTGCCAGCAGCTTGGGCCCGGGACTGACATACGAGCAGTACTTC	CASSLGPGLTYEQYF	.	TRBV7-3	.	TRBJ2-7
TGTGCCAGCAGACCGCGGGGGGCCGCTAATTTACCCACCGGGGAGCTGTTTTTT	CASRPRGAANLPTGELFF	TRBD2	TRBV6-2/TRBV6-3	.	TRBJ2-2
TGTGCCAGCAAGGGGACAGGGTCCTCCTACGAGCAGTACTTC	CASKGTGSSYEQYF	TRBD1	TRBV2	few	TRBJ2-7
TGCGCCAGCAATCTCGGACTAGGAAGTTACGAGCAGTACTTC	CASNLGLGSYEQYF	TRBD2	TRBV4-1	.	TRBJ2-7
TGTGCCAGCAGTCAAACCGCGGGAGACGAGCAGTACTTC	CASSQTAGDEQYF	TRBD2	TRBV14	few	TRBJ2-7
TGTGCCAGCAGCAGCGGGGGCAGGATAAGCGAGCAGTACTTC	CASSSGGRISEQYF	TRBD2	TRBV9	few	TRBJ2-7
TGTGCCAGCGCCGGGGACAGGACCTCTGGAAACACCATATATTTT	CASAGDRTSGNTIYF	TRBD1	TRBV6-5	few	TRBJ1-3
TGTGCCAGCAGCTTTACCAAAGCGACAGGGCCCGGCTATGGCTACACCTTC	CASSFTKATGPGYGYTF	TRBD1	TRBV7-2	few	TRBJ1-2
TGTGCCAGCAGTTTATTGGGGCGGGGGGGCCAGAATGAGCAGTTCTTC	CASSLLGRGGQNEQFF	TRBD2	TRBV27	.	TRBJ2-1
TGTGCCAGCAGCCCCCAGGGTACCAAAAACATTCAGTACTTC	CASSPQGTKNIQYF	.	TRBV7-8	.	TRBJ2-4
TGCGCCAGCACGGATAGCGGGGCATTCGCAGATACGCAGTATTTT	CASTDSGAFADTQYF	TRBD2	TRBV5-1	.	TRBJ2-3
TGTGCCAGCAGCCCAATTAAGGGGGGCCAAGAGACCCAGTACTTC	CASSPIKGGQETQYF	.	TRBV6-5	.	TRBJ2-5
TGTGCCAGCAGTGTGGCCTCGGAGCAGTACTTC	CASSVASEQYF	.	TRBV2	few	TRBJ2-7
TGCAGTGCTAGGGGACAGGGGGCGTTAGTAGGTGAAGCTTTCTTT	CSARGQGALVGEAFF	TRBD1	TRBV20-1	.	TRBJ1-1
TGTGCCAGCAGCCCCCACGGGGGCCCGGGAGATACGCAGTATTTT	CASSPHGGPGDTQYF	.	TRBV11-2	few	TRBJ2-3
TGCGCCAGCAGCTTGGGAGCGGGGATCCAAGAGACCCAGTACTTC	CASSLGAGIQETQYF	TRBD2	TRBV5-1	many	TRBJ2-5
TGTGCCAGCAGTTTTATGGGTACAGATACGCAGTATTTT	CASSFMGTDTQYF	.	TRBV27	.	TRBJ2-3
TGTGCCAGCAGTTTGGTAGGGGCGGGCTACACCTTC	CASSLVGAGYTF	.	TRBV28	few	TRBJ1-2
TGTGCCAGCAGTGGACTAGGTTGGTACGAGCAGTACTTC	CASSGLGWYEQYF	.	TRBV6-1	.	TRBJ2-7